This T cell receptor beta chain derives from a study of circulating and synovial CD4+ cells in juvenile arthritis. The CDR3 has 15 residues. The V gene's germline CDR1 is SGHTA and CDR2 FQGNSA. V was pared by 5 bases and J by 2 bases, with 6 bases of the junction left unmatched. TCRdb's table, derived via immunoSEQ multiplex PCR, lists solely in-frame clones and lacks some. Among under 40,000 clones listed, just under 95% were seen once. The chain combines TRBV7-2 with TRBJ2-7; 10 bases match TRBD2. The sequenced material came from CD4+ T cells from blood. The TCR comes from a human donor with juvenile idiopathic arthritis. The CDR3 spells CASSPGTSVAYEQYF. The CDR3 DNA is TGTGCCAGCAGCCCCGGGACTAGCGTTGCCTACGAGCAGTACTTC.